The rows below give T cell receptor beta chains drawn from one sample of a study of blood T cell repertoires in COVID-19. Clones were read by immunoSEQ multiplex PCR, and TCRdb kept only the in-frame ones, dropping some. This table has 55,000 to 70,000 clones, roughly 92% appearing once. Source material: peripheral blood. The receptors were sampled from a human donor in a cohort sampled during active COVID-19. Each CDR3 is given with its conserved first and last residue. A D gene is named only where the DNA matches it firmly. For some rows the clone size is stated as once, few or many, or as a class when expanded; others skip it.

clone_size,d_call,v_call,j_call,cdr3_nt,cdr3_aa
-,TRBD1,TRBV6-5,TRBJ2-7,TGTGCCGCCAGCGGGCCGGGACAGGGGTTAGAGCAGTACTTC,CAASGPGQGLEQYF
-,-,TRBV29-1,TRBJ1-2,TGCAGCACCCCTGAGGCCGGTAACTATGGCTACACCTTC,CSTPEAGNYGYTF
few,TRBD1,TRBV30,TRBJ1-1,TGTGCCTGGATGACAGGGGTTGGGTCGGGATTTAAAGCTTTCTTT,CAWMTGVGSGFKAFF
-,TRBD2,TRBV7-3,TRBJ2-1,TGTGCCAGCAGCTCGGGACTAGCGGGAGCTGAGCAGTTCTTC,CASSSGLAGAEQFF
-,-,TRBV6-5,TRBJ2-1,TGTGCCAGCACCTCCACAGGGTCGGGGATTGATGAGCAGTTCTTC,CASTSTGSGIDEQFF
-,-,TRBV19,TRBJ1-5,TGTGCCAGTAGGGAGGGGAGGTATCAGCCCCAGCATTTT,CASREGRYQPQHF
-,TRBD1,TRBV9,TRBJ2-2,TGTGCCAGCAGCGTAGTGACAGGGTATGCCGGGGAGCTGTTTTTT,CASSVVTGYAGELFF
-,-,TRBV7-2,TRBJ1-2,TGTGCCAGCAGCCCAAACAAGCCAGGGGTCTCTGGCTACACCTTC,CASSPNKPGVSGYTF
-,TRBD1,TRBV18,TRBJ1-5,TGTGCCAGCCAAGACAGGGTTGACAAGCCCCAGCATTTT,CASQDRVDKPQHF
-,TRBD1,TRBV18,TRBJ2-7,TGTGCCAGCTCACCAACGGGACAGTATCTCCCAGAGCAGTACTTC,CASSPTGQYLPEQYF
-,-,TRBV6-1,TRBJ1-6,TGTGCCAGCAGTGAAGCGGCGGGGAGATTTTCACCCCTCCACTTT,CASSEAAGRFSPLHF
-,TRBD2,TRBV7-3,TRBJ2-2,TGTGCCAGCAGCTTAATACCCGGGAGGGCCACCGGGGAGCTGTTTTTT,CASSLIPGRATGELFF
-,TRBD1,TRBV5-1,TRBJ1-2,TGCGCCAGCAGCTTGGGGGACAGGGATGGCTACACCTTC,CASSLGDRDGYTF
-,-,TRBV3-1/TRBV3-2,TRBJ2-1,TGTGCCAGCAGCACCGCGGGCGGGGACAATGAGCAGTTCTTC,CASSTAGGDNEQFF
-,-,TRBV28,TRBJ1-5,TGTGCCAGCAGCGTCCCCCCCAAAGGGGTAGGGCCGCCCCAGCATTTT,CASSVPPKGVGPPQHF
-,-,TRBV7-6,TRBJ1-1,TGTGCCAGCAGTCTACGACGGGTCCCGGGGACTGAAGCTTTCTTT,CASSLRRVPGTEAFF
-,TRBD2,TRBV19,TRBJ2-1,TGTGCCAGTAGTTTCGCGAAGGGCCTAGCGGGGAGCTCCTACAATGAGCAGTTCTTC,CASSFAKGLAGSSYNEQFF
once,-,TRBV6-6,TRBJ1-2,TGTGCCAGCAGTTTAAAACAGTCCTATGGCTACACCTTC,CASSLKQSYGYTF
-,-,TRBV5-4,TRBJ2-4,TGTGCCAGCAGCGAACCGGGGTCAAACATTCAGTACTTC,CASSEPGSNIQYF
-,-,TRBV3-1/TRBV3-2,TRBJ2-1,TGTGCCAGCAGCCAACTTAATGAGCAGTTCTTC,CASSQLNEQFF
-,-,TRBV2,TRBJ1-5,TGTGCCAGCAGTGAATGGGTGGGCGACAATCAGCCCCAGCATTTT,CASSEWVGDNQPQHF
-,TRBD1,TRBV19,TRBJ1-1,TGTGCCAGTAGTGGACAGGGACGAACCACTGAAGCTTTCTTT,CASSGQGRTTEAFF
-,-,TRBV20-1,TRBJ2-1,TGCAGTGCTAGAGATCAAGTGCTAGTGTTCTTC,CSARDQVLVFF
-,-,TRBV28,TRBJ1-2,TGTGCCAGCAGTTTAAGGGGTTTGCTTGGCTATGGCTACACCTTC,CASSLRGLLGYGYTF
-,-,TRBV28,TRBJ1-1,TGTGCCAGCAGTCCCCTTAGAGAAGAAGCTTTCTTT,CASSPLREEAFF
-,TRBD2,TRBV4-1,TRBJ2-7,TGCGCCAGCAGCCACCCCTCTCCGGGACTAGCGGGGGGGCGCTCCCTATACGAGCAGTACTTC,CASSHPSPGLAGGRSLYEQYF
-,TRBD1,TRBV4-2,TRBJ1-1,TGTGCCAGCAGCCGGGACAGGGGGAATGAAGCTTTCTTT,CASSRDRGNEAFF
-,TRBD2,TRBV7-2,TRBJ2-5,TGTGCCAGCAGCTTAGCGGGACTAGCGGGCGGGGAGACCCAGTACTTC,CASSLAGLAGGETQYF
-,-,TRBV7-3,TRBJ2-7,TGTGCCAGCAGCCCGGCCGCGGGACCCAGCTACGAGCAGTACTTC,CASSPAAGPSYEQYF
-,-,TRBV28,TRBJ1-2,TGTGCCAGCCGCAGGCGTAACTATGGCTACACCTTC,CASRRRNYGYTF
-,-,TRBV5-6,TRBJ2-1,TGTGCCAGCAGCTTGGGGCAGGTTCCTTACAATGAGCAGTTCTTC,CASSLGQVPYNEQFF
-,TRBD1,TRBV11-1,TRBJ2-7,TGTGCCAGCAGCGACCAAATACAGGGGCGACAGAGGGAGCAGTACTTC,CASSDQIQGRQREQYF
-,-,TRBV4-1,TRBJ2-5,TGCGCCAGCAGCCAAGACCCCGAGAGGGAGACCCAGTACTTC,CASSQDPERETQYF
-,-,TRBV19,TRBJ2-2,TGTGCCAGTACAGGGACGAACACCGGGGAGCTGTTTTTT,CASTGTNTGELFF
-,-,TRBV6-4,TRBJ1-2,TGTGCCAGCGCCAGGGATGAGATCTCGGATGGCTACACCTTC,CASARDEISDGYTF
-,TRBD2,TRBV6-1,TRBJ2-5,TGTGCCAGCAGGGAAGCGGGAGGTTTAGAGACCCAGTACTTC,CASREAGGLETQYF
-,TRBD2,TRBV13,TRBJ2-7,TGTGCCAGCAGCCCCGGGAGCGGGAGAACGGGTGAGCAGTACTTC,CASSPGSGRTGEQYF
-,TRBD1,TRBV7-9,TRBJ2-3,TGTGCCAGCAGCTTAGGTGGACAGGGGGTTGCAGATACGCAGTATTTT,CASSLGGQGVADTQYF
-,TRBD1,TRBV18,TRBJ2-1,TGTGCCAGCTCACCCTGGGACAGATACTACATAGACAATGAGCAGTTCTTC,CASSPWDRYYIDNEQFF
-,-,TRBV5-1,TRBJ2-5,TGCGCCAGCAGTTTACGGGGGTTTCATCAAGAGACCCAGTACTTC,CASSLRGFHQETQYF
once,-,TRBV6-5,TRBJ2-5,TGTGCCAGCAGTTCGAGACACCGACAAGAGACCCAGTACTTC,CASSSRHRQETQYF
-,TRBD1,TRBV6-5,TRBJ2-3,TGTGCCAGCAGTCTAAGGATGACAGGGCCAGATACGCAGTATTTT,CASSLRMTGPDTQYF
medium-sized,-,TRBV6-5,TRBJ1-1,TGTGCCAGCAGAATAGGAGTAGGCACTGAAGCTTTCTTT,CASRIGVGTEAFF
-,-,TRBV6-6,TRBJ1-5,TGTGCCAGCAGAGAGCAGGGCGGCAGCAATCAGCCCCAGCATTTT,CASREQGGSNQPQHF
-,-,TRBV4-3,TRBJ2-3,TGCGCCAGCAGCCAAGTTCAAGCCCGCACAGATACGCAGTATTTT,CASSQVQARTDTQYF
once,TRBD1,TRBV28,TRBJ1-2,TGTGCCAGCACTCTAGGGGGCGGACTTTATGGCTACACCTTC,CASTLGGGLYGYTF
-,-,TRBV11-2,TRBJ1-6,TGTGCCAGCAGTCACGAACCAGGGTCCAGCTCACCCCTCCACTTT,CASSHEPGSSSPLHF
-,-,TRBV28,TRBJ2-1,TGTGCCAGCACCCCCAGCGGACCGGAGCAGTTCTTC,CASTPSGPEQFF
-,-,TRBV30,TRBJ2-2,TGTGCCTGGTCACAGGGTCCCGGGGAGCTGTTTTTT,CAWSQGPGELFF
-,-,TRBV7-9,TRBJ1-5,TGTGCCAGCAGCGCCTTACAGGGTCAGCCCCAGCATTTT,CASSALQGQPQHF
-,-,TRBV2,TRBJ2-2,TGTGCCAGCGCGGTCCGGCTTACCACCGGGGAGCTGTTTTTT,CASAVRLTTGELFF